What follows are 27 T cell receptor beta chains derived from one specimen sequenced in a study of T-cell memory formation after mild COVID-19. TCRdb analysed the 5' RACE reads with MiXCR anew, one entry per CDR3 protein. The data hold some 210,000 distinct CDR3 sequences, with 15% to 20% observed a single time. The sequenced sample was PBMCs or a T cell subset sorted from them (not recorded which). The receptors stem from an adult woman who had mild COVID-19 (a few samples of this study predate the infection). Cell type and time point are not known.

This clonotype was detected ten times or more. The chain is built from TRBV3-1 and TRBJ2-7, with D perhaps being TRBD1 or TRBD2 (5 bases each). Per the germline V gene, CDR1 is LGHDT and CDR2 is YNNKEL (reference sequence). The V gene lost 8 bases and the J gene lost 2 bases, with 10 bases spanning the gap. The CDR3 contains 12 residues. CDR3 bases: TGTGCCAGCGGGGACGGGACCTACGAGCAGTACTTC. Residues: CASGDGTYEQYF.

This clonotype was detected once. A single base separates this from a much larger clone, so it may be a read error. V usage is TRBV10-3 and J usage is TRBJ1-2; 7 nucleotides line up with TRBD1. This CDR3 region has 15 residues. CDR1 is ENHRY, CDR2 SYGVKD, per germline. The V gene end was trimmed by 4 bases and the J gene end by 4 bases; junction bases not matched to a gene: 9. The CDR3 reads CAISGGDSSSYGYTF. The CDR3 DNA sequence: TGTGCCATCAGTGGGGGGGACAGTTCTAGCTATGGCTACACCTTC.

V usage is TRBV9 and J usage is TRBJ2-1; D remains unclear. Looked up from germline, CDR1 is SGDLS and CDR2 is YYNGEE. There are 15 residues in the CDR3. Trimming shortened V by 3 bases and J by 0 bases, and 10 bases separated the two germline ends. The CDR3 sequence is CASSAHRSSYNEQFF. The CDR3 coding sequence is TGTGCCAGCAGCGCCCATCGTAGCTCCTACAATGAGCAGTTCTTC.

V usage is TRBV6-5 and J usage is TRBJ2-7; 9 positions agree with TRBD1. V lost 0 bases and J lost 6; bases outside the gene matches: 9. CDR3 length: 16 amino acids. CDR1 MNHEY and CDR2 SVGAGI come from the germline V gene. This CDR3 is CASSYSILQGAGEQYF. The CDR3 DNA follows: TGTGCCAGCAGTTACTCGATTTTACAGGGGGCTGGCGAGCAGTACTTC.

This clonotype was seen a handful of times. The chain is built from TRBV5-1 and TRBJ1-3; D not certain. This CDR3 comprises 14 residues. Germline V gene lookup returns CDR1 SGHRS and CDR2 YFSETQ. V was cut by 0 bases and J by 2 bases, with 6 bases left in between. As DNA, the CDR3 is TGCGCCAGCAGCTTGGGAGATCCTGGAAACACCATATATTTT. It translates to CASSLGDPGNTIYF.

The CDR3 DNA follows: TGTGCCAGCAGGCACGGAGAGGGTAAAGGGCATGGCATGGGACGGCCTAACTATGGCTACACCTTC. The encoded protein is CASRHGEGKGHGMGRPNYGYTF. The chain links TRBV7-9 to TRBJ1-2; possibly TRBD1 for D (5 bases). The CDR3 consists of 22 residues. V shed 6 bases and J shed 0 bases, with 35 bases lying between them. The germline V gene has CDR1 SEHNR and CDR2 FQNEAQ (reference sequence).

A few counts support this clonotype. The J gene is TRBJ2-5, the V gene TRBV14; D is unclear. This CDR3 region has 12 residues. V was pared by 2 bases and J by 8 bases, with 9 bases between. CDR1 and CDR2 from the germline V gene are SGHDN and FVKESK. The CDR3 region is CASSQRPSTQYF. CDR3 DNA: TGTGCCAGCAGCCAAAGACCCTCCACCCAGTACTTC.

This clonotype was seen a handful of times. The chain combines TRBV27 with TRBJ2-1; unclear D gene. CDR3 length: 14 amino acids. V gave up 3 bases and J gave up 5 bases, with 11 bases separating them. Germline V lookup: CDR1 MNHEY, CDR2 SMNVEV (reference sequence). In DNA, the CDR3 is TGTGCCAGCAGTTTTCGGACCGAGCACAATGAGCAGTTCTTC. It yields the protein CASSFRTEHNEQFF.

The V gene is TRBV29-1, the J gene TRBJ1-1, with 7 bases matching TRBD1. V was clipped by 7 bases and J by 5 bases; unmatched bases: 10. This CDR3 spans 13 amino acids. Germline V lookup: CDR1 SQVTM, CDR2 ANQGSEA. CDR3 nucleotide sequence: TGCAGCGGCAGGGGGGGGTTAGTAACTGAAGCTTTCTTT. This translates into CSGRGGLVTEAFF.

CDR3 DNA: TGTGCCATACGGACTAGCGGGACAGATACGCAGTATTTT. Residues: CAIRTSGTDTQYF. V gene TRBV12-3 or TRBV12-4 combines with J gene TRBJ2-3; 11 positions match TRBD2. The CDR3 totals 13 residues. With V trimmed by 10 bases and J by 3 bases, 3 bases remained unmatched.

The V call is TRBV2, the J call TRBJ2-1, with TRBD2 identical over 9 bases. The CDR3 is 13 amino acids. V gave up 9 bases and J gave up 6 bases; unmatched junction bases: 6. Germline V gene data show CDR1 as SNHLY and CDR2 as FYNNEI. In DNA, the CDR3 is TGTGCCAGTGGGACTAGCCCCCTCAATGAGCAGTTCTTC. This sequence encodes CASGTSPLNEQFF.

This clonotype was seen many times. This sequence joins TRBV7-2 and TRBJ2-3, with 8 nucleotides matching TRBD1. J lost 5 bases, V lost 1 base, and 5 bases had no gene match. The CDR3 runs 15 residues. CDR1 is SGHTA and CDR2 is FQGNSA in the germline V gene. The CDR3 sequence is CASSLGQGAVDTQYF. DNA for the CDR3: TGTGCCAGCAGCTTAGGGCAGGGGGCCGTAGATACGCAGTATTTT. The variable domain in full, completed from reference TRBV7-2 and TRBJ2-3, reads GAGVSQSPSNKVTEKGKDVELRCDPISGHTALYWYRQSLGQGLEFLIYFQGNSAPDKSGLPSDRFSAERTGGSVSTLTIQRTQQEDSAVYLCASSLGQGAVDTQYFGPGTRLTVL.

V and J are TRBV20-1 and TRBJ1-5, with 9 bases identical to TRBD1. The germline V gene encodes CDR1 DFQATT and CDR2 SNEGSKA (reference sequence). The J segment lost 4 bases and the V segment lost 3 bases, leaving 4 bases of the junction unmatched. This CDR3 is built from 14 residues. In DNA, the CDR3 is TGCAGTGCTAGCATGGGGACAGGGAATCAGCCCCAGCATTTT. Translating it yields CSASMGTGNQPQHF.

This clonotype was counted only a few times. The chain couples TRBV5-1 to TRBJ1-2; D is possibly TRBD1 (5 bases). Trimming took 3 bases from V and 0 from J, leaving 12 bases between them. CDR3 length: 15 residues. Germline V gene lookup returns CDR1 SGHRS and CDR2 YFSETQ. The CDR3 loop is CASSWGGRANYGYTF. The CDR3 nucleotides are TGCGCCAGCAGCTGGGGCGGCAGGGCTAACTATGGCTACACCTTC.

The gene calls are TRBV20-1 and TRBJ1-5; D call uncertain. Germline CDR1 reads DFQATT; CDR2 reads SNEGSKA (reference sequence). The V end was cut by 3 bases, the J end by 1 base, with 4 bases between. CDR3 length: 12 residues. The DNA of the CDR3 is TGCAGTGCTAGTGCCAGCAATCAGCCCCAGCATTTT. Protein product: CSASASNQPQHF.

The gene calls are TRBV9 and TRBJ2-2; TRBD1 agrees at 8 bases. Per germline, CDR1 SGDLS and CDR2 YYNGEE. The CDR3 has 18 amino acids. The V segment lost 4 bases and the J segment 5 bases; nucleotides outside the gene matches: 16. The CDR3 spells CASSRGGQGSSRTGELFF. CDR3 nucleotides: TGTGCCAGCAGCAGGGGAGGACAGGGAAGTTCGCGAACCGGGGAGCTGTTTTTT.

V and J are TRBV5-1 and TRBJ1-2; D not resolved. The CDR3 is 12 residues long. The V end lost 0 bases, the J end lost 6 bases, and 6 bases lay between the germline ends. Germline V gene lookup returns CDR1 SGHRS and CDR2 YFSETQ. Here the CDR3 reads CASSLVGNGYTF. The CDR3 region has the DNA TGCGCCAGCAGCTTGGTAGGGAATGGCTACACCTTC.

This clonotype was seen a few times. J is TRBJ1-1 and V is TRBV5-1; D ambiguous. The CDR3 loop spans 13 amino acids. V was clipped by 2 bases and J by 8 bases, with 13 bases between them. Germline V gives CDR1 SGHRS, CDR2 YFSETQ. The CDR3 region has the DNA TGCGCCAGCAGCTTATTGGTGGAGGGCGAAGCTTTCTTT. Translating gives CASSLLVEGEAFF. Using reference TRBV5-1 and TRBJ1-1 for the parts outside the CDR3, the full variable domain is KAGVTQTPRYLIKTRGQQVTLSCSPISGHRSVSWYQQTPGQGLQFLFEYFSETQRNKGNFPGRFSGRQFSNSRSEMNVSTLELGDSALYLCASSLLVEGEAFFGQGTRLTVV.

At least ten counts were recorded for this clonotype. The V and J genes are TRBV12-3 or TRBV12-4 and TRBJ2-6, with 10 positions matching TRBD1. The CDR3 totals 19 residues. J was trimmed by 0 bases and V by 2 bases; bases with no gene match: 7. This CDR3 is CASSLWGDRGSSGANVLTF. CDR3 nucleotide sequence: TGTGCCAGCAGTTTATGGGGGGACAGGGGCTCCTCTGGGGCCAACGTCCTGACTTTC.

This chain joins TRBV7-2 and TRBJ1-2; D is undetermined. CDR1 is SGHTA and CDR2 is FQGNSA in the germline V gene. The CDR3 has 12 amino acids. Trimming cost V 4 bases and J 4 bases, with 7 bases left between them. The chain's CDR3 is CASSSRFYGYTF. DNA for the CDR3: TGTGCCAGCAGCTCCAGGTTCTATGGCTACACCTTC.

This clonotype was seen only a few times. The chain recombines TRBV4-3 with TRBJ1-2, with a tentative D call TRBD1 (5 bases). This CDR3 region has 14 residues. V lost 2 bases to trimming and J lost 7 bases, with 14 bases between them. Looked up from germline, CDR1 is LGHNA and CDR2 is YSLEER. This CDR3 is CASSQSLGQGGYTF. The CDR3 bases are TGCGCCAGCAGCCAAAGCTTGGGGCAGGGTGGCTACACCTTC.

This clonotype was counted between two and nine times. The chain links TRBV5-8 to TRBJ1-2, with D possibly TRBD1 on 5 matching bases. In germline, CDR1 is SGHTS, CDR2 YDEGEE. V was clipped by 2 bases and J by 6 bases, with 11 bases between them. This CDR3 comprises 13 residues. The DNA for the CDR3 is TGTGCCAGCAGCTTCCGAGGGGAACATGGCTACACCTTC. Encoded protein: CASSFRGEHGYTF.

The chain couples TRBV11-2 to TRBJ2-1; TRBD2 aligns across 8 bases. Germline V lookup: CDR1 SGHAT, CDR2 FQNNGV. The CDR3 runs to 17 residues. V shed 4 bases, J shed 4 bases, and the junction held 12 bases outside the gene matches. Here the CDR3 reads CASSSSVSGRWYNEQFF. CDR3 coding DNA: TGTGCCAGCAGCTCGAGCGTCAGCGGGAGATGGTACAATGAGCAGTTCTTC.

The chain is built from TRBV11-1 and TRBJ1-1, with D uncertain. Germline CDR1 reads SGHAT; CDR2 reads FQDESV (reference sequence). Trimming left V 10 bases short and J 2 bases short, with 20 bases between. The CDR3 contains 15 residues. The CDR3 reads CATKPGSLSNTEAFF. DNA for the CDR3: TGTGCCACCAAACCCGGGTCTCTAAGCAACACTGAAGCTTTCTTT.

This clonotype was detected a few times. V usage is TRBV4-1 and J usage is TRBJ2-6; D not resolved. The CDR3 extends over 17 amino acids. V was shortened by 1 base and J by 0 bases, with 10 bases between the two germline ends. The V gene's germline CDR1 is MGHRA and CDR2 YSYEKL. This CDR3 reads CASSQGRASSGANVLTF. CDR3 nucleotide sequence: TGCGCCAGCAGCCAAGGACGAGCCAGCTCTGGGGCCAACGTCCTGACTTTC.

The V and J genes are TRBV20-1 and TRBJ2-5; 10 positions agree with TRBD2. Germline values: CDR1 DFQATT, CDR2 SNEGSKA (reference sequence). The CDR3 covers 15 residues. After removal of 0 bases from V and 5 bases from J, the junction contained 6 bases not matched to a gene. The CDR3 here is CSARDYSGRSETQYF. CDR3 coding DNA: TGCAGTGCTAGAGATTATAGCGGGAGGTCGGAGACCCAGTACTTC.

This clonotype showed up just a few times. The chain is built from TRBV2 and TRBJ1-6; a weak D match, TRBD1 (5 bases). V dropped 4 bases and J dropped 5 bases, with 9 bases sitting between them. Germline V gene sequence: CDR1 SNHLY, CDR2 FYNNEI. The CDR3 contains 14 residues. The CDR3 reads CASSGRVDNSPLHF. Written as DNA, the CDR3 is TGTGCCAGCAGTGGCAGGGTCGATAATTCACCCCTCCACTTT. The full variable domain, completed using reference TRBV2 and TRBJ1-6, is EPEVTQTPSHQVTQMGQEVILRCVPISNHLYFYWYRQILGQKVEFLVSFYNNEISEKSEIFDDQFSVERPDGSNFTLKIRSTKLEDSAMYFCASSGRVDNSPLHFGNGTRLTVT.